The 5 T cell receptor beta chains in this list originate from one sample, sequenced in a study of tumor and adjacent non-tumor tissue in lung cancer. RNA was extracted from bulk tissue without any cell sorting. Three rounds of nested PCR, following a modified ARM-PCR protocol, produced the TCRbeta library. TCRdb independently ran MiXCR on the multiplex PCR reads; one entry per CDR3 protein. The sample carries about 76,000 distinct CDR3 sequences, about two thirds recorded once. Material: lung tumor tissue. The receptors were sampled from a woman aged 70-85 years with non-small cell lung cancer.

The rearrangement uses TRBV4-1 and TRBJ2-1; D not certain. The CDR3 extends over 15 amino acids. Germline-derived CDR1 and CDR2 are MGHRA and YSYEKL. V was trimmed by 6 bases and J by 1 base, leaving 13 bases between them. The CDR3 nucleotides are TGCGCCAGCAGTCATAGATTCGGTTCCTACAATGAGCAGTTCTTC. Encoded protein: CASSHRFGSYNEQFF.

With regard to this clonotype: Because the CDR3 is missing its conserved closing phenylalanine or tryptophan, this is likely a read error. The CDR3 is CASSRTGVGYNEQFL. Here the CDR3 DNA reads TGCGCCAGCAGCCGAACAGGAGTGGGCTACAATGAGCAGTTCTTA. The chain couples TRBV4-1 to TRBJ2-1; D may be TRBD1 (5 bases). Germline assignment: CDR1 MGHRA and CDR2 YSYEKL. The CDR3 consists of 15 residues. The V gene lost 4 bases and the J gene lost 3 bases, with 13 bases spanning the gap.

With regard to this clonotype: The junction differs from germline at one of its ends, possibly a read error. This chain uses TRBV10-2 with TRBJ2-7, with 7 positions matching TRBD2. The CDR3 extends over 13 amino acids. Germline CDR1 is WSHSY and CDR2 is SAAADI. The CDR3 DNA follows: TGCGCCAGCAATGGGAGGGGCTCCTACGAGCGGTACTTC. It encodes CASNGRGSYERYF.

Regarding this clonotype: Mismatch with germline at one junction end may stem from a read error. The rearrangement uses TRBV5-4 and TRBJ2-5; the D gene could be TRBD1 or TRBD2 (5 bases each). CDR3 size: 14 residues. Germline loops: CDR1 SGHNT, CDR2 YYREEE (reference sequence). The CDR3 sequence is CAISIRGVQETQYF. CDR3 coding DNA: TGTGCCATCAGCATCCGAGGGGTTCAAGAGACCCAATACTTC.

The V call is TRBV6-5, the J call TRBJ2-5, with D possibly called TRBD1 or TRBD2 (5 bases each). The germline V gene has CDR1 MNHEY and CDR2 SVGAGI. The V end lost 4 bases, the J end lost 11 bases, and 23 bases lay between the germline ends. The CDR3 totals 15 residues. This CDR3 reads CASSSSWGIQESQYF. In DNA, the CDR3 is TGTGCCAGCAGTTCTTCCTGGGGGATCCAAGAGAGTCAGTACTTC.